The rows below give T cell receptor beta chains drawn from one sample of a study of cytomegalovirus exposure and HLA in healthy donors. The protocol was immunoSEQ multiplex PCR, while the TCRdb copy is restricted to in-frame clones and leaves out a portion. The sample lists some 40,000 clones; roughly 80% were seen once. The sequencing sample was made of PBMCs. All receptors come from a woman under 30 in good health and CMV-seropositive. Both conserved end residues are part of each CDR3. The order of the fields is CDR3 DNA, CDR3 protein, clone size, D gene, J gene, V gene. A D gene is named only where the DNA matches it firmly. Size is stated for part of the rows, as once, few or many counts, or as a class when the clone is expanded.

TGTGCCAGCTCACCAGGACTAGCGGGGGCCTGGACCCAGTACTTC,CASSPGLAGAWTQYF,.,TRBD2,TRBJ2-5,TRBV18
TGTGCCAGCAGTTACCGGGGACAGGGGGCGTTTGGTGAGCAGTTCTTC,CASSYRGQGAFGEQFF,.,TRBD1,TRBJ2-1,TRBV6-6
TGTGCCAGCAGCGTAGGGGGGGGCGACTATGGCTACACCTTC,CASSVGGGDYGYTF,.,.,TRBJ1-2,TRBV9
TGTGCCAGCAGTGAATACGGGGTTCAAGGCTACACCTTC,CASSEYGVQGYTF,.,.,TRBJ1-2,TRBV2
TGCGCCAGCAGCCAAGATAGGAACAGGGGAAATGAAAAACTGTTTTTT,CASSQDRNRGNEKLFF,.,TRBD1,TRBJ1-4,TRBV4-3
TGTGCCAGCAGCTTGCTCAGGACAGCGGGGAATTCACCCCTCCACTTT,CASSLLRTAGNSPLHF,.,.,TRBJ1-6,TRBV5-6
TGCACTGGCAGGGGGCTATCCTACGAGCAGTACTTC,CTGRGLSYEQYF,.,.,TRBJ2-7,TRBV1
TGTGCCAGTAGTATTGTGCTACCAGGGGACATTCAGTACTTC,CASSIVLPGDIQYF,.,.,TRBJ2-4,TRBV19
TGTGCCAGCGGTCCGGGACGAAGGGGGCAAGAGACCCAGTACTTC,CASGPGRRGQETQYF,.,.,TRBJ2-5,TRBV28
TGTGCCATCAGGAACTCACGCGGGGGCACGGACGAGCAGTACTTC,CAIRNSRGGTDEQYF,.,.,TRBJ2-7,TRBV10-3
TGTGCCAGCAGCTTCGACAGGGGGGGCACTGAAGCTTTCTTT,CASSFDRGGTEAFF,.,TRBD1,TRBJ1-1,TRBV28
TGTGCCACCAGCACTGAGGAAGGGGAAAGGGACATTCAGTACTTC,CATSTEEGERDIQYF,once,.,TRBJ2-4,TRBV15
TGTGCCAGCAGCCAAGACCTGGGACAGGGGTCCTACGAGCAGTACTTC,CASSQDLGQGSYEQYF,.,TRBD1,TRBJ2-7,TRBV14
TGTGCCAGCAGTTTAGATGGGGGGGTCGTTTACTACGAGCAGTACTTC,CASSLDGGVVYYEQYF,.,TRBD2,TRBJ2-7,TRBV27
TGCGCCAGCAGCCAAGAGGCAGGGGCGGTCTATGGCTACACCTTC,CASSQEAGAVYGYTF,.,.,TRBJ1-2,TRBV4-1
TGTGCCAGCAGTTCGGGACAGGGGATAATGCAGCCCCAGCATTTT,CASSSGQGIMQPQHF,.,TRBD1,TRBJ1-5,TRBV27
TGTGCCAGCAGCTGGTCAGGAGGCGAGCAGTACTTC,CASSWSGGEQYF,.,.,TRBJ2-7,TRBV5-6
TGTGCCAGTACCCAACGGCTCGGGGGGACGAATGAGCAGTTCTTC,CASTQRLGGTNEQFF,.,TRBD2,TRBJ2-1,TRBV19
TGCAGCGTAGACAGCTCACTTGAAGCTTTCTTT,CSVDSSLEAFF,.,.,TRBJ1-1,TRBV29-1
TGCGCCAGCAGCCAATTCTTGACAGCGACCACAGATACGCAGTATTTT,CASSQFLTATTDTQYF,.,.,TRBJ2-3,TRBV4-1
TGTGCCAGCAGCATCATGACAGGGAACACCGGGGAGCTGTTTTTT,CASSIMTGNTGELFF,.,.,TRBJ2-2,TRBV5-4
TGTGCCAGCAGCGCAACAGGGTCCGCTAATGAAAAACTGTTTTTT,CASSATGSANEKLFF,once,.,TRBJ1-4,TRBV6-6
TGTGCTAGTGGTTTGGTACCTATCGGGGAGACCCAGTACTTC,CASGLVPIGETQYF,.,.,TRBJ2-5,TRBV12-5